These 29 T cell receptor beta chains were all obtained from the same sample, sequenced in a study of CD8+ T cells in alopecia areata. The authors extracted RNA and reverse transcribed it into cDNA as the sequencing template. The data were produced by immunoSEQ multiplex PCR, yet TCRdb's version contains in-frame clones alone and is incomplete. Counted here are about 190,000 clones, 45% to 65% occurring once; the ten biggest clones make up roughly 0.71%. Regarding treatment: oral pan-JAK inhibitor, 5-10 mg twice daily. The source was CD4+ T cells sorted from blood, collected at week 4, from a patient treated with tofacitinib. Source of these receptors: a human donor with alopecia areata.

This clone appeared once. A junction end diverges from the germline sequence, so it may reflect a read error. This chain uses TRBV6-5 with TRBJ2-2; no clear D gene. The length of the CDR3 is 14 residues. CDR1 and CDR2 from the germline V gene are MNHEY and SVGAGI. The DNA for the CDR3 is TGTGCCAGCAAAAGGCAAGGGAACTCCGGGGAGCTGTTTTTT. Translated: CASKRQGNSGELFF.

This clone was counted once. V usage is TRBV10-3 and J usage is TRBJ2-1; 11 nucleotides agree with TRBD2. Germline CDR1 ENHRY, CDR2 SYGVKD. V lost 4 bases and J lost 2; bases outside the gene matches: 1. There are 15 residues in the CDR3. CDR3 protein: CAISVAGGTYNEQFF. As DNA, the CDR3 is TGTGCCATCAGTGTAGCGGGGGGGACCTACAATGAGCAGTTCTTC.

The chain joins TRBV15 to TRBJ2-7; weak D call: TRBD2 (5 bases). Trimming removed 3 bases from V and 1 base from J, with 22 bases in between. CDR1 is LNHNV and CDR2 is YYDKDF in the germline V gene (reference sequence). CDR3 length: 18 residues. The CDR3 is CATSSRGRAGGRSYEQYF. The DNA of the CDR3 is TGTGCCACCAGCAGCAGAGGAAGGGCAGGCGGGCGGTCCTACGAGCAGTACTTC.

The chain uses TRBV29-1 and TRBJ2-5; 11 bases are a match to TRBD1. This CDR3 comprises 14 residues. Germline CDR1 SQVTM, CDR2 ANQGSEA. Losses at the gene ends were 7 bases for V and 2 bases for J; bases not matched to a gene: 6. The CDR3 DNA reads TGCAGCGCCTGGTGGGACAGGGGGCAAGAGACCCAGTACTTC. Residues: CSAWWDRGQETQYF.

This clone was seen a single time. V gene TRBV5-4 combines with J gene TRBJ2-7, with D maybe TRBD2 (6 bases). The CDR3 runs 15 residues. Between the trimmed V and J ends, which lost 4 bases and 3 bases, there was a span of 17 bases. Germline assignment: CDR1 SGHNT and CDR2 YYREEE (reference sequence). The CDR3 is CASSPLTGLHYEQYF. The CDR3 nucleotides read TGTGCCAGCAGCCCCCTAACGGGACTTCACTACGAGCAGTACTTC.

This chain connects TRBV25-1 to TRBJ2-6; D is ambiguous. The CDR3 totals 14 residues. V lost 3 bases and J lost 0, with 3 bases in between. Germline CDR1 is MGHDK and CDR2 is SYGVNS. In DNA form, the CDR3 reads TGTGCCAGCAGTGAGCACTCTGGGGCCAACGTCCTGACTTTC. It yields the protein CASSEHSGANVLTF.

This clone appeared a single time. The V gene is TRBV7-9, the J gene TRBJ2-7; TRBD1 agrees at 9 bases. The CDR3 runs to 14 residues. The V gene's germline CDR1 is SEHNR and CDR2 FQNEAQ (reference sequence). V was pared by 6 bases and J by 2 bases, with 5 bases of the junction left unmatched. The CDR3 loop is CASSPGTGTYEQYF. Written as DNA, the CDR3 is TGTGCCAGCAGTCCCGGGACAGGGACCTACGAGCAGTACTTC.

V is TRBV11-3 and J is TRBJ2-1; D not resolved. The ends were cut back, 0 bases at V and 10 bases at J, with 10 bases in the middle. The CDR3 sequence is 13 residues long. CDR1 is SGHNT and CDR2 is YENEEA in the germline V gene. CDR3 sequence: CASSLDLGPEQFF. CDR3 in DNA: TGTGCCAGCAGCTTAGATCTGGGCCCGGAGCAGTTCTTC.

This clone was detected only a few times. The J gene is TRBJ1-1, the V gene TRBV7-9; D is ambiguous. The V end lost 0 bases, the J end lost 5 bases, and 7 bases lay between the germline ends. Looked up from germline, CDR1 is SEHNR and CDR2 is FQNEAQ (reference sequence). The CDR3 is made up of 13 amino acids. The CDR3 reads CASSLAGWTEAFF. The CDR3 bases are TGTGCCAGCAGCTTAGCGGGGTGGACTGAAGCTTTCTTT.

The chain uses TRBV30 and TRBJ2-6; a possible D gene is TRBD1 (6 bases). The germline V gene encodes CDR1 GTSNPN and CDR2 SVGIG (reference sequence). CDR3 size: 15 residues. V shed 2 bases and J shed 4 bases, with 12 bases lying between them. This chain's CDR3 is CAWSTGGAGANVLTF. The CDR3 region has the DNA TGTGCCTGGAGTACTGGGGGCGCCGGGGCCAACGTCCTGACTTTC.

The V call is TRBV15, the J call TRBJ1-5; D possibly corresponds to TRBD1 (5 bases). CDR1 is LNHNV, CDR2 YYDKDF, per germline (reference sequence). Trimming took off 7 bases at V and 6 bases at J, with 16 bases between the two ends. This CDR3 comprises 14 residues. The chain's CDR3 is CATNQWGMGQPQHF. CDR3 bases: TGTGCCACCAACCAGTGGGGGATGGGTCAGCCCCAGCATTTT.

Written as DNA, the CDR3 is TGTGCCAGCAGCCCCCGCCAAAATGAGCAGTTCTTC. Translation gives CASSPRQNEQFF. The gene calls are TRBV9 and TRBJ2-1; D remains ambiguous. Germline V gene data show CDR1 as SGDLS and CDR2 as YYNGEE. The CDR3 has 12 residues. Trimming took 4 bases from V and 7 from J, leaving 9 bases between them.

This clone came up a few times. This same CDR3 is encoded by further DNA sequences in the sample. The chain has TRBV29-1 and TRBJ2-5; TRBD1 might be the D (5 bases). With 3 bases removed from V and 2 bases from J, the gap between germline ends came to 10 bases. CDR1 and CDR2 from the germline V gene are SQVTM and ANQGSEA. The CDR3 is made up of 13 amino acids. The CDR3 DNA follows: TGCAGCGTTGACAGGGCAGGTCAAGAGACCCAGTACTTC. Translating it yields CSVDRAGQETQYF.

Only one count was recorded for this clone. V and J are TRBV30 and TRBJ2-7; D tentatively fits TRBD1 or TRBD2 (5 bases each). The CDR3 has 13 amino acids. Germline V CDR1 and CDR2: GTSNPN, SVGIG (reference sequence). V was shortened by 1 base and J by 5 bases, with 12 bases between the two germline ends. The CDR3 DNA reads TGTGCCTGGAGTGCCGGGGCTTGGGACGAGCAGTACTTC. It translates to CAWSAGAWDEQYF. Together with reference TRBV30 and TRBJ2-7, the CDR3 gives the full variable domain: SQTIHQWPATLVQPVGSPLSLECTVEGTSNPNLYWYRQAAGRGLQLLFYSVGIGQISSEVPQNLSASRPQDRQFILSSKKLLLSDSGFYLCAWSAGAWDEQYFGPGTRLTVT.

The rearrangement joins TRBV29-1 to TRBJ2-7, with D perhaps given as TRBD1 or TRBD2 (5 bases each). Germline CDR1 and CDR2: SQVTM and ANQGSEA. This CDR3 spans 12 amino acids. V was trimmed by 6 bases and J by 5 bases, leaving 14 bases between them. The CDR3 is CSVSGAVNEQYF. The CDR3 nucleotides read TGCAGCGTATCCGGGGCGGTGAACGAGCAGTACTTC.

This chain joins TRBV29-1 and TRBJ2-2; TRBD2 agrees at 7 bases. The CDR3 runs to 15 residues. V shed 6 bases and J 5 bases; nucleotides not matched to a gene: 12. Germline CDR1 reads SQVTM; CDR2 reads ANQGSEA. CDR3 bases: TGCAGCGTAGAACTTCCTAGCGGTTCTACCGGGGAGCTGTTTTTT. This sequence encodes CSVELPSGSTGELFF.

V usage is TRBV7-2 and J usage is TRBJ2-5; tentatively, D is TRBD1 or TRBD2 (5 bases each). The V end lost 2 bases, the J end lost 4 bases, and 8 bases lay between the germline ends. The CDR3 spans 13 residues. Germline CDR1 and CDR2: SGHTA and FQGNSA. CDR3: CASSLNGGETQYF. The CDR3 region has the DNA TGTGCCAGCAGCTTAAATGGGGGAGAGACCCAGTACTTC.

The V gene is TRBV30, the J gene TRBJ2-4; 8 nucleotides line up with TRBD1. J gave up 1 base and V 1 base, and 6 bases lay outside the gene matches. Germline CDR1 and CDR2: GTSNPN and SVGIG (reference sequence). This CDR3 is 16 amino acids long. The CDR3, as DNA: TGTGCCTGGAGTGCCAGACAGGGGAAGGCCAAAAACATTCAGTACTTC. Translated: CAWSARQGKAKNIQYF.

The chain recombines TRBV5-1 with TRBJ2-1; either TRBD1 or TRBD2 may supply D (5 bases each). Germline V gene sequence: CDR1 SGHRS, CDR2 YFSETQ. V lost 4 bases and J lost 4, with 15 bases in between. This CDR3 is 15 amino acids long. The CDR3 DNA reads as TGCGCCAGCAGCCGGACTTTCACAGGATACAATGAGCAGTTCTTC. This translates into CASSRTFTGYNEQFF.

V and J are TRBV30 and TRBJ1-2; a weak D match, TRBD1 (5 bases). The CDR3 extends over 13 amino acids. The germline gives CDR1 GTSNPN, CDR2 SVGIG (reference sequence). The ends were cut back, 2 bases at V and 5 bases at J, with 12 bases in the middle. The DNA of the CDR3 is TGTGCCTGGAGTCCAGGGATGCGGTATGGCTACACCTTC. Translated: CAWSPGMRYGYTF. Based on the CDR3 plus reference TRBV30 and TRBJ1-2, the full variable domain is SQTIHQWPATLVQPVGSPLSLECTVEGTSNPNLYWYRQAAGRGLQLLFYSVGIGQISSEVPQNLSASRPQDRQFILSSKKLLLSDSGFYLCAWSPGMRYGYTFGSGTRLTVV.

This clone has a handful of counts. The CDR3 protein is CASSQMEDTQYF. CDR3 in DNA: TGCGCCAGCAGCCAAATGGAGGATACGCAGTATTTT. The rearrangement joins TRBV4-1 to TRBJ2-3; D gene ambiguous. The CDR3 length is 12 residues. Germline CDR1 is MGHRA and CDR2 is YSYEKL. Trimming took off 2 bases at V and 6 bases at J, with 6 bases between the two ends.

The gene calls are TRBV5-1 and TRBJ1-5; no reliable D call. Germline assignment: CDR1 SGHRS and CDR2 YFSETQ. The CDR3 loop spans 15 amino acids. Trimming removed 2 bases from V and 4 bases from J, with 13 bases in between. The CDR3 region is CASSLETGVNQPQHF. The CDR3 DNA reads TGCGCCAGCAGCTTAGAAACTGGGGTTAATCAGCCCCAGCATTTT.

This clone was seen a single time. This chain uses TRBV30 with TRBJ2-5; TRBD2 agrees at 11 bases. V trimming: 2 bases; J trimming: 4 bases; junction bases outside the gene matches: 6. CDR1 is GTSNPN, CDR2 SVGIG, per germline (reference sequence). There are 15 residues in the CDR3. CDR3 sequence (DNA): TGTGCCTGGAGTTATGGGCTAGCGGGAGGAGAGACCCAGTACTTC. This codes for CAWSYGLAGGETQYF.

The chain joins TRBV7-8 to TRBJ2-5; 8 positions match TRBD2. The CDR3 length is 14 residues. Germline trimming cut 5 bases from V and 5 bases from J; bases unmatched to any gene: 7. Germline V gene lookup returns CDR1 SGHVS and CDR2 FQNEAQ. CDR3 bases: TGTGCCAGCAGCACGGCGGGGGGAAGGGAGACCCAGTACTTC. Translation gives CASSTAGGRETQYF.

The CDR3 spells CSASTGGARGYTF. DNA of the CDR3: TGCAGCGCCTCGACAGGGGGCGCGAGGGGCTACACCTTC. The chain couples TRBV29-1 to TRBJ1-2; 10 nucleotides agree with TRBD1. This CDR3 comprises 13 residues. The V and J ends lost 7 bases and 8 bases, in that order; junction bases with no gene match: 10. Germline V gene data show CDR1 as SQVTM and CDR2 as ANQGSEA.

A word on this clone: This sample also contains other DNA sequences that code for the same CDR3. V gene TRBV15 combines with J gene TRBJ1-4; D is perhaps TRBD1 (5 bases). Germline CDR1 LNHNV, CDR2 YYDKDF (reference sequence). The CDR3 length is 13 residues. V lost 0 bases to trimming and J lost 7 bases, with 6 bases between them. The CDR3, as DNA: TGTGCCACCAGCAGAGATAGGGGTGAAAAACTGTTTTTT. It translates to CATSRDRGEKLFF.

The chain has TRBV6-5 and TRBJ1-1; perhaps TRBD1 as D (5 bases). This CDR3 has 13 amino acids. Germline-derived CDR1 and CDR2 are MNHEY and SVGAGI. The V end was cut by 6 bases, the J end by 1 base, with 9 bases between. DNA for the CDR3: TGTGCCAGCAGCCTCGGACAGAACACTGAAGCTTTCTTT. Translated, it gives CASSLGQNTEAFF.

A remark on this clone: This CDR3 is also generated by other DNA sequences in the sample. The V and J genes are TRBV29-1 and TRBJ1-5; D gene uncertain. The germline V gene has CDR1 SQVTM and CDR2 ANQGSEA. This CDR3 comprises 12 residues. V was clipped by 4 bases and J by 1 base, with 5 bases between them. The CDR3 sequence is CSVAGSNQPQHF. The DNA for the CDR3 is TGCAGCGTTGCGGGCAGCAATCAGCCCCAGCATTTT.

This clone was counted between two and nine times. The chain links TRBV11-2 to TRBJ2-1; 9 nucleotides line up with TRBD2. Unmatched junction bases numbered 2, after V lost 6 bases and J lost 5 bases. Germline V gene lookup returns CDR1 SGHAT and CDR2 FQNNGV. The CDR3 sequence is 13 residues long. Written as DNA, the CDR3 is TGTGCCAGCAGGACTAGCGGAGACAATGAGCAGTTCTTC. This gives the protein CASRTSGDNEQFF.